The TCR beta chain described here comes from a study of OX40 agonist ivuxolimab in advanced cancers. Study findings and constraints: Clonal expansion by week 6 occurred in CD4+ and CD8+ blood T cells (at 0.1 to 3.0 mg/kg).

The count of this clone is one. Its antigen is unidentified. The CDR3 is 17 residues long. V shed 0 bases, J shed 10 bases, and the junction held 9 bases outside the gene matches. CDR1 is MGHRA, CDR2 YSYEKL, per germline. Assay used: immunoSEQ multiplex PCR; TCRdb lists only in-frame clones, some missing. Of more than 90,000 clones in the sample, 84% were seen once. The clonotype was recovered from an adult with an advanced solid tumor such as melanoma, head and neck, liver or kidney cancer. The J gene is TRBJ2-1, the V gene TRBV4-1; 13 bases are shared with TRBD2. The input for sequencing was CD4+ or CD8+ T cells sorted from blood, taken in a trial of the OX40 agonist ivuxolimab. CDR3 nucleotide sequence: TGCGCCAGCAGCCAAGATGGACTAGCGGGAGCATTCCCCGAGCAGTTCTTC. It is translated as CASSQDGLAGAFPEQFF.